This paragraph reports one T cell receptor beta chain. The ends were cut back, 2 bases at V and 4 bases at J, with 11 bases in the middle. Looked up from germline, CDR1 is GTSNPN and CDR2 is SVGIG (reference sequence). The CDR3 is made up of 13 amino acids. The data stem from a study of sequential checkpoint blockade in melanoma. For the study at large: Maintenance nivolumab came after either treatment sequence.

Treatment given: randomized to nivolumab then ipilimumab (arm A) or the reverse (arm B). None of the patients previously received DNA-damaging chemotherapy. Clones were sequenced by immunoSEQ multiplex PCR, and TCRdb holds only the in-frame ones, with some missing. The table records 32,000 or so clones, around 82% of them present only once. Sequenced material: CD8+ T cells sorted from blood (inferred from file names), taken from a patient given nivolumab and ipilimumab in sequence. The V and J genes are TRBV30 and TRBJ1-2; possible D gene TRBD1, 5 bases. This receptor was taken from a human donor with melanoma. DNA of the CDR3: TGTGCCTGGAGTCTGGGGGAGGCCTATGGCTACACCTTC. This codes for CAWSLGEAYGYTF.